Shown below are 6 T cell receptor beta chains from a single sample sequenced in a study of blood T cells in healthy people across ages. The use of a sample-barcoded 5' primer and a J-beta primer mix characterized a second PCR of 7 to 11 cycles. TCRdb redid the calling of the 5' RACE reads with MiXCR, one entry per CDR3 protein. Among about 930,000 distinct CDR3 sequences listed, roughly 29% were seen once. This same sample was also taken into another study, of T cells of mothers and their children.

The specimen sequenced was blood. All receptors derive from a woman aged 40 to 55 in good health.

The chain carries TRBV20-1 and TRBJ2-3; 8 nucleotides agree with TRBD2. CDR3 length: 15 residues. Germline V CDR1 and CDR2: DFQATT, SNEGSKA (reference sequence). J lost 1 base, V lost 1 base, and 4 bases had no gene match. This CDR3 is CSARAGLVGTDTQYF. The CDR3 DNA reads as TGCAGTGCTAGAGCGGGACTAGTGGGCACAGATACGCAGTATTTT.

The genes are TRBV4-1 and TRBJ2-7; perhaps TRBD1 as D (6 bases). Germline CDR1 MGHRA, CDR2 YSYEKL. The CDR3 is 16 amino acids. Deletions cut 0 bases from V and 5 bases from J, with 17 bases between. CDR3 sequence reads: CASSQEVSGAKNEQYF. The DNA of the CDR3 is TGCGCCAGCAGCCAAGAAGTATCAGGGGCAAAGAACGAGCAGTACTTC.

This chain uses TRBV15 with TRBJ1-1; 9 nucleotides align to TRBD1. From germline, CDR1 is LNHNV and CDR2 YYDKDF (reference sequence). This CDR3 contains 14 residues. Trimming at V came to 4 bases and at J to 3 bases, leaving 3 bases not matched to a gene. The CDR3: CATSTWTGDTEAFF. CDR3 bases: TGTGCCACCAGCACGTGGACAGGGGACACTGAAGCTTTCTTT. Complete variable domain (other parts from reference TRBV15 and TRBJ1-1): DAMVIQNPRYQVTQFGKPVTLSCSQTLNHNVMYWYQQKSSQAPKLLFHYYDKDFNNEADTPDNFQSRRPNTSFCFLDIRSPGLGDTAMYLCATSTWTGDTEAFFGQGTRLTVV.

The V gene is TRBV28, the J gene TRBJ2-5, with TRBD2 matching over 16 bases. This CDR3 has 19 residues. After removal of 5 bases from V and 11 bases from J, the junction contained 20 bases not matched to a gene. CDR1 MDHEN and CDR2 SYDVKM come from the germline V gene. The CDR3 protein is CASSPLVPGLAGGLNEQYF. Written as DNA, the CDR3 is TGTGCCAGCAGTCCTCTCGTCCCGGGACTAGCGGGGGGGCTCAATGAGCAGTACTTC.

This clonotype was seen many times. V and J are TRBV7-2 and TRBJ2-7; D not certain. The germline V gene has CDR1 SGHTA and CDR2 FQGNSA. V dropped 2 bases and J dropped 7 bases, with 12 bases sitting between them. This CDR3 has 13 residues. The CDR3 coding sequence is TGTGCCAGCAGCTTATCCCCCCCGCAGGAGCAGTACTTC. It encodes CASSLSPPQEQYF.

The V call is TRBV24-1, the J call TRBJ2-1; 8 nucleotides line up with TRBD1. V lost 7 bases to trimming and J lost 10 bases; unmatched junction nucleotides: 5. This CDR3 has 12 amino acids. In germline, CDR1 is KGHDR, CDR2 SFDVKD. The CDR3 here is CATRTGVGEQFF. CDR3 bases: TGTGCCACCAGGACAGGGGTCGGGGAGCAGTTCTTC.